This T cell receptor (beta chain) came from a study of blood T cell repertoires in COVID-19. Cohort 3 recovered donors had two negative PCRs, clearance, or symptom resolution. The data were produced by immunoSEQ multiplex PCR, yet TCRdb's version contains in-frame clones alone and is incomplete. The sample includes 200,000 to 250,000 clones, 80% to 85% seen only once; the top ten take around 6.5%. CDR3 length equals 15 residues. Germline V gene data show CDR1 as MDHEN and CDR2 as SYDVKM. The junction had 1 base not matched to a gene; V was cut back by 3 bases and J by 6 bases. The rearrangement joins TRBV28 to TRBJ2-1; 14 positions agree with TRBD2. Input material: PBMCs or T cells enriched from blood (not recorded which). This TCR derives from a woman aged 40 to 50 who had recovered from COVID-19. In nucleotides, the CDR3 is TGTGCCAGCAGTTTGGGACTAGCGGGAGTCAATGAGCAGTTCTTC. This encodes CASSLGLAGVNEQFF.